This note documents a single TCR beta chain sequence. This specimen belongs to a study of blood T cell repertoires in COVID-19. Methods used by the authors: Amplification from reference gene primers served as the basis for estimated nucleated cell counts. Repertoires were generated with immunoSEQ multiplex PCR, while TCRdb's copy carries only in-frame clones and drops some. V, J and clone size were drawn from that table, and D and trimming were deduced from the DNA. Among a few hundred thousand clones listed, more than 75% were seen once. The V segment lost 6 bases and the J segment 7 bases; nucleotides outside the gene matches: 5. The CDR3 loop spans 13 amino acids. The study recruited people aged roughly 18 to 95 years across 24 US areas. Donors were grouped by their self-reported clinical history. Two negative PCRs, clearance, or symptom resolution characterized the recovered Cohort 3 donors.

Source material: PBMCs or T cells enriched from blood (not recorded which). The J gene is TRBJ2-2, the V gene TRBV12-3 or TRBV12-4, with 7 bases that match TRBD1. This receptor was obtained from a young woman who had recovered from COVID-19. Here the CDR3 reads CASSRQGGGELFF. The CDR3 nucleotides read TGTGCCAGCAGCCGACAGGGTGGCGGGGAGCTGTTTTTT.